The present T cell receptor (beta chain) was sequenced within a study of blood T cells in healthy people across ages. From germline, CDR1 is DFQATT and CDR2 SNEGSKA (reference sequence). The length of the CDR3 is 15 residues. Trimming at V came to 0 bases and at J to 5 bases, leaving 5 bases not matched to a gene. Then a second PCR, running about 7 to 11 cycles, was carried out with a sample-barcoded 5' primer and a J-beta primer mix. Every sample gave at least 2.5 million paired-end reads containing CDR3. TCRdb re-called the 5' RACE reads with MiXCR, one entry per CDR3 protein. The profile covers around 800,000 distinct CDR3 sequences, with around 42% appearing a single time and approximately 19% taken by the ten largest. Study observations and caveats: Measured against age, TCR beta diversity per million T cells decreased in a roughly linear manner. The study could not conclusively compare naive and antigen-experienced cells, given its unsorted PBMCs.

Comments on this clonotype: Its specificity is not known.

This TCR derives from a man aged 60-69 years in good health. The rearrangement uses TRBV20-1 and TRBJ1-1, with 11 bases aligning to TRBD1. The specimen was blood. CDR3 DNA sequence: TGCAGTGCTAGAGATCACGGGACAGGGGGGACTGAAGCTTTCTTT. Translating it yields CSARDHGTGGTEAFF.